The 14 T cell receptor beta chains reported below all come from one sample, sequenced in a study of blood T cell repertoires in COVID-19. Method: immunoSEQ multiplex PCR; TCRdb's copy keeps in-frame clones and lacks some. The sample consists of some 170,000 clones, around 85% of them appearing once. Sequenced material: PBMCs or T cells enriched from blood (not recorded which). These TCRs come from a middle-aged man who had recovered from COVID-19.

This clone has just a few counts. The chain combines TRBV14 with TRBJ2-3; TRBD2 might be the D (7 bases). CDR1 SGHDN and CDR2 FVKESK come from the germline V gene. There are 15 residues in the CDR3. V dropped 1 base and J dropped 2 bases, with 10 bases sitting between them. The DNA for the CDR3 is TGTGCCAGCAGCCAAGTTGGGGGGGCCACAGATACGCAGTATTTT. This codes for CASSQVGGATDTQYF.

The V gene is TRBV6-1, the J gene TRBJ2-7; D is uncertain. The CDR3 runs 16 residues. Trimming took off 1 base at V and 1 base at J, with 14 bases between the two ends. From germline, CDR1 is MNHNS and CDR2 SASEGT. The CDR3 loop is CASSEGRVGVSYEQYF. CDR3 nucleotides: TGTGCCAGCAGTGAAGGTCGGGTCGGAGTATCCTACGAGCAGTACTTC.

This clone was detected only once. This chain joins TRBV4-1 and TRBJ2-7, with 9 nucleotides matching TRBD2. The CDR3 is 19 residues long. The V gene's germline CDR1 is MGHRA and CDR2 YSYEKL. The V gene end was trimmed by 1 base and the J gene end by 2 bases; junction bases not matched to a gene: 15. The CDR3 bases are TGCGCCAGCAGCCAAGGATCGGCTGCGGGAGGGCCTAGGGCCTACGAGCAGTACTTC. Translating gives CASSQGSAAGGPRAYEQYF.

The J gene is TRBJ2-5, the V gene TRBV6-5; D remains ambiguous. Germline lookup yields CDR1 MNHEY and CDR2 SVGAGI. The germline V and J ends were trimmed by 6 bases and 5 bases, with 10 bases remaining between them. The CDR3 totals 12 residues. The CDR3 DNA is TGTGCCAGCAGCCCCTTCAGGGAGACCCAGTACTTC. It yields the protein CASSPFRETQYF.

The gene calls are TRBV30 and TRBJ2-5; D call uncertain. The CDR3 has 13 residues. CDR1 is GTSNPN, CDR2 SVGIG, per germline (reference sequence). The V end lost 3 bases, the J end lost 1 base, and 9 bases lay between the germline ends. The CDR3 reads CAWSRLAQETQYF. The CDR3 nucleotides read TGTGCCTGGAGCAGATTGGCCCAAGAGACCCAGTACTTC.

This sequence joins TRBV28 and TRBJ1-2; D possibly corresponds to TRBD1 (6 bases). The CDR3 is 13 amino acids. V gave up 5 bases and J gave up 7 bases, with 14 bases separating them. Looked up from germline, CDR1 is MDHEN and CDR2 is SYDVKM. The CDR3 DNA sequence: TGTGCCAGCAGTCACAGGGTAGCAGGTGGCTACACCTTC. Protein product: CASSHRVAGGYTF.

The chain couples TRBV6-5 to TRBJ1-1; D may be TRBD1 (6 bases). The germline gives CDR1 MNHEY, CDR2 SVGAGI. CDR3 length: 14 residues. V lost 5 bases, J lost 3 bases, and 13 bases lay in between. CDR3 nucleotides: TGTGCCAGCAGTCAACAGGGTCGGGACACTGAAGCTTTCTTT. It specifies CASSQQGRDTEAFF.

This chain uses TRBV30 with TRBJ2-1, with D possibly matching TRBD2 (6 bases). The V end was cut by 4 bases, the J end by 2 bases, with 15 bases between. The CDR3 has 15 amino acids. CDR1 and CDR2 (germline): GTSNPN, SVGIG (reference sequence). The CDR3 region has the DNA TGTGCCTGGACAATGGGGTCGGGGGCCTACAATGAGCAGTTCTTC. This translates into CAWTMGSGAYNEQFF.

The chain couples TRBV2 to TRBJ2-3; 7 nucleotides align to TRBD1. Trimming took 7 bases from V and 4 from J; bases not matched to a gene: 14. CDR3 length: 16 amino acids. Germline-derived CDR1 and CDR2 are SNHLY and FYNNEI. CDR3 in amino acids: CASTYRDRVGSDTQYF. The CDR3 DNA is TGTGCCAGCACTTACCGAGACAGGGTCGGATCAGATACGCAGTATTTT. Full variable domain (rest looked up from reference TRBV2 and TRBJ2-3): EPEVTQTPSHQVTQMGQEVILRCVPISNHLYFYWYRQILGQKVEFLVSFYNNEISEKSEIFDDQFSVERPDGSNFTLKIRSTKLEDSAMYFCASTYRDRVGSDTQYFGPGTRLTVL.

The chain links TRBV12-3 or TRBV12-4 to TRBJ1-1; 7 bases align to TRBD1. The V gene end was trimmed by 3 bases and the J gene end by 7 bases; junction bases not matched to a gene: 2. The CDR3 extends over 12 amino acids. CDR3 sequence (DNA): TGTGCCAGCAGTTTTGGGACAGTTGAAGCTTTCTTT. It codes for CASSFGTVEAFF.

The chain couples TRBV27 to TRBJ2-5; 9 bases are shared with TRBD1. CDR1 and CDR2 (germline): MNHEY, SMNVEV (reference sequence). This CDR3 has 18 amino acids. Germline trimming cut 3 bases from V and 4 bases from J; bases unmatched to any gene: 15. Here the CDR3 DNA reads TGTGCCAGCAGTTTGGGGGTTTCCGGGACAGGGAGGGTAGAGACCCAGTACTTC. Its translation: CASSLGVSGTGRVETQYF.

This sequence joins TRBV10-3 and TRBJ1-2; a weak D match, TRBD1 (5 bases). The V end lost 3 bases, the J end lost 4 bases, and 15 bases lay between the germline ends. In germline, CDR1 is ENHRY, CDR2 SYGVKD. This CDR3 comprises 15 residues. The CDR3 spells CAISETLTDRYGYTF. DNA for the CDR3: TGTGCCATCAGTGAAACCCTGACAGACCGCTATGGCTACACCTTC.

This clone appeared once. The chain recombines TRBV5-3 with TRBJ2-1, with 10 positions matching TRBD2. TRBV5-3 is classed as an ORF, of uncertain function. Trimming took 7 bases from V and 4 from J; bases not matched to a gene: 8. This CDR3 has 15 amino acids. This chain's CDR3 is CARPRAGGAYNEQFF. In DNA form, the CDR3 reads TGTGCCAGACCCCGAGCGGGAGGGGCTTACAATGAGCAGTTCTTC.

This clone has more than one count but fewer than ten. The CDR3 loop is CASSPGTGMNTEAFF. In DNA, the CDR3 is TGTGCCAGCAGTCCCGGGACAGGGATGAACACTGAAGCTTTCTTT. The V and J genes are TRBV27 and TRBJ1-1; 9 positions match TRBD1. This CDR3 has 15 residues. The trim removed 5 bases at V and 0 bases at J, leaving 4 bases unmatched. Germline V gives CDR1 MNHEY, CDR2 SMNVEV (reference sequence).